This record covers a single T cell receptor beta chain. This entry comes from a study of cytomegalovirus exposure and HLA in healthy donors. Some clones are missing from TCRdb's copy, which holds only in-frame ones; the method was immunoSEQ multiplex PCR. Of approximately 160,000 clones listed, 85% to 90% are singletons. This CDR3 has 16 amino acids. Trimming took 0 bases from V and 3 from J, leaving 13 bases between them. CDR1 and CDR2 from the germline V gene are SGHNT and YENEEA. Sequenced input: PBMCs. This receptor was identified in a woman between 18 and 29 years old in good health and CMV-seropositive. The rearrangement joins TRBV11-3 to TRBJ2-3, with D perhaps TRBD1 (5 bases). CDR3 coding DNA: TGTGCCAGCAGCTTAGACAGGGAATTTAGGACAGATACGCAGTATTTT. It encodes CASSLDREFRTDTQYF.